Shown below are 20 T cell receptor beta chains from a single sample sequenced in a study of T cell clones after liver transplantation. These receptors have no known antigen. Alloreactive TCRbeta sequences came from sequencing proliferating CFSE-low cells in the MLR. The repertoire was sequenced with immunoSEQ multiplex PCR; TCRdb's copy has only in-frame clones and lacks some. This repertoire shows 5,500 to 7,000 clones, 30% to 35% found once; its top ten account for roughly 16%. Input material: CD4+ T cells from cultured PBMCs. These receptors all come from a human patient who received a liver transplant. A subset of T cells may come from the graft donor.

This clone is labeled as medium-sized. This chain connects TRBV5-1 to TRBJ1-4; 10 nucleotides align to TRBD1. The CDR3 is made up of 14 amino acids. After removal of 4 bases from V and 7 bases from J, the junction contained 4 bases not matched to a gene. Germline CDR1 reads SGHRS; CDR2 reads YFSETQ. The CDR3 DNA reads TGCGCCAGCAGCCTCCGGGACAGGGGTGAAAAACTGTTTTTT. Translation gives CASSLRDRGEKLFF.

This clone was detected only a few times. With only one base between it and a far larger clone, this is likely a read error. The chain couples TRBV7-3 to TRBJ2-5, with 11 positions matching TRBD2. The CDR3 runs 16 residues. Germline CDR1 and CDR2: SGHTA and FQGTGA. J was trimmed by 5 bases and V by 1 base; bases with no gene match: 6. In DNA, the CDR3 is TGTGCCAGCAGCTTAATTAGCGGGGGGGCGGGTGAGACCCAGTACTTC. Its translation: CASSLISGGAGETQYF.

The gene calls are TRBV2 and TRBJ1-1; 10 positions match TRBD1. V trimming: 4 bases; J trimming: 5 bases; junction bases outside the gene matches: 4. This CDR3 region has 14 residues. From germline, CDR1 is SNHLY and CDR2 FYNNEI. In DNA form, the CDR3 reads TGTGCCAGCAGTGTGACAGGGGGCGCGACTGAAGCTTTCTTT. It yields the protein CASSVTGGATEAFF.

The V gene is TRBV21-1, the J gene TRBJ2-7; TRBD1, the D gene given by the table, was not confirmed from the DNA. TRBV21-1 is shown as a pseudogene. CDR3 size: 12 residues. The CDR3 region has the DNA TGTGCCAGCCGGACAGGGGGCTACGAGCAGTACTTC. Translating gives CASRTGGYEQYF.

This clone was picked up a small number of times. The limits of the CDR3 on the DNA are not certain, so only TCRdb's listed CDR3 is given. This rearrangement joins TRBV2 to TRBJ1-2; TRBD1, the table's D call, lacks a check against the DNA. The CDR3 length equals 14 residues, ends included. The germline V gene encodes CDR1 SNHLY and CDR2 FYNNEI. The CDR3 protein is CASILAGGYYGYTF.

The chain uses TRBV9 and TRBJ1-2, with TRBD1 identical over 7 bases. Germline V lookup: CDR1 SGDLS, CDR2 YYNGEE. This CDR3 is built from 14 residues. J gave up 11 bases and V 4 bases, and 14 bases lay outside the gene matches. The CDR3 nucleotides are TGTGCCAGCAGCCCCAACCATGGGACAGTCCTTTACACCTTC. This codes for CASSPNHGTVLYTF.

By share, this clone ranks as medium-sized. The chain has TRBV7-9 and TRBJ2-7; D uncertain. Germline-derived CDR1 and CDR2 are SEHNR and FQNEAQ (reference sequence). CDR3 size: 11 residues. V was clipped by 5 bases and J by 1 base, with 3 bases between them. The CDR3 loop reads CASSPSYEQYF. CDR3 sequence (DNA): TGTGCCAGCAGCCCTTCCTACGAGCAGTACTTC.

About this clone: The sample carries other DNA sequences with the same CDR3. The V gene is TRBV7-8, the J gene TRBJ2-2, with D uncertain. The ends were cut back, 6 bases at V and 2 bases at J, with 4 bases in the middle. The CDR3 contains 12 residues. Germline V gene data show CDR1 as SGHVS and CDR2 as FQNEAQ. The CDR3, as DNA: TGTGCCAGCAGTTCTAACACCGGGGAGCTGTTTTTT. As protein: CASSSNTGELFF.

This clone was counted only a few times. V gene TRBV28 combines with J gene TRBJ1-2; D uncertain. The CDR3 covers 14 residues. Germline V gene lookup returns CDR1 MDHEN and CDR2 SYDVKM. The V gene lost 5 bases and the J gene lost 8 bases, with 18 bases spanning the gap. The CDR3 protein is CASSPPNSPWGYTF. The DNA for the CDR3 is TGTGCCAGCAGTCCCCCCAATAGCCCATGGGGCTACACCTTC.

This clone counts as medium-sized. V gene TRBV4-2 combines with J gene TRBJ1-3; D uncertain. The CDR3 is 21 amino acids. Germline CDR1 and CDR2: LGHNA and YNFKEQ. Trimming cost V 0 bases and J 1 base, with 25 bases left between them. Here the CDR3 reads CASSQESRPLGALGSGNTIYF. The CDR3 region has the DNA TGTGCCAGCAGCCAAGAAAGCCGACCGCTAGGAGCCCTGGGGTCTGGAAACACCATATATTTT.

This clone was recorded a few times. The gene calls are TRBV11-3 and TRBJ2-1; D call uncertain. V lost 1 base and J lost 10, with 5 bases in between. The CDR3 extends over 11 amino acids. CDR1 is SGHNT, CDR2 YENEEA, per germline. The CDR3 nucleotides are TGTGCCAGCAGCTTAGCGGGCGAGCAGTTCTTC. This gives the protein CASSLAGEQFF.

J is TRBJ2-7 and V is TRBV7-2; possible D gene TRBD1, 5 bases. The CDR3 totals 15 residues. Germline CDR1 and CDR2: SGHTA and FQGNSA. Trimming cost V 0 bases and J 4 bases, with 13 bases left between them. CDR3 amino acids: CASSLATGERYEQYV. CDR3 DNA sequence: TGTGCCAGCAGCTTAGCAACAGGCGAAAGGTACGAGCAGTACGTC.

The genes are TRBV11-3 and TRBJ2-1; 7 bases are shared with TRBD2. The V gene end was trimmed by 4 bases and the J gene end by 6 bases; junction bases not matched to a gene: 12. CDR3 length: 16 amino acids. Germline V CDR1 and CDR2: SGHNT, YENEEA. CDR3: CASSSPWGGGLNEQFF. The CDR3 nucleotides read TGTGCCAGCAGCTCCCCTTGGGGCGGGGGACTCAATGAGCAGTTCTTC.

The V call is TRBV7-2, the J call TRBJ2-5; 7 positions match TRBD1. CDR1 is SGHTA and CDR2 is FQGNSA in the germline V gene. This CDR3 is built from 14 residues. The junction had 4 bases not matched to a gene; V was cut back by 3 bases and J by 3 bases. Here the CDR3 DNA reads TGTGCCAGCAGCTTGGTCGGACAGGAAGAGACCCAGTACTTC. Translation: CASSLVGQEETQYF.

This clone came up a few times. The V gene is TRBV28, the J gene TRBJ2-5; 9 bases fit TRBD2. J gave up 4 bases and V 4 bases, and 13 bases lay outside the gene matches. In germline, CDR1 is MDHEN, CDR2 SYDVKM. This CDR3 contains 17 residues. The CDR3 spells CASSCGGGAGCRETQYF. The CDR3 DNA reads TGTGCCAGCAGTTGCGGCGGGGGGGCGGGGTGCCGAGAGACCCAGTACTTC. Drawing the rest from reference TRBV28 and TRBJ2-5, the complete variable domain is DVKVTQSSRYLVKRTGEKVFLECVQDMDHENMFWYRQDPGLGLRLIYFSYDVKMKEKGDIPEGYSVSREKKERFSLILESASTNQTSMYLCASSCGGGAGCRETQYFGPGTRLLVL.

The V call is TRBV27, the J call TRBJ2-5; TRBD2 matches at 7 bases. The CDR3 length is 15 residues. Per germline, CDR1 MNHEY and CDR2 SMNVEV (reference sequence). The V gene end was trimmed by 5 bases and the J gene end by 6 bases; junction bases not matched to a gene: 12. The CDR3, as DNA: TGTGCCAGCAGTGTGAGACGGGGGGAGATAAAGACCCAGTACTTC. Its protein product is CASSVRRGEIKTQYF.

V and J are TRBV19 and TRBJ1-3; D is undetermined. CDR3 size: 13 residues. The germline CDR1 and CDR2 sequences are LNHDA and SQIVND (reference sequence). Trimming removed 0 bases at V and 3 bases at J, with 3 bases between. The CDR3 here is CASSIENGNTIYF. CDR3 coding DNA: TGTGCCAGTAGTATAGAAAATGGAAACACCATATATTTT.

The V and J genes are TRBV14 and TRBJ1-4, with TRBD1 identical over 11 bases. Germline loops: CDR1 SGHDN, CDR2 FVKESK. The trim removed 4 bases at V and 1 base at J, leaving 8 bases unmatched. This CDR3 has 18 residues. CDR3 DNA: TGTGCCAGCAGCCGAGGCCGGGACAGGGGGAGAACTAATGAAAAACTGTTTTTT. Protein product: CASSRGRDRGRTNEKLFF.

As concerns this clone: The junction differs from germline at one of its ends, possibly a read error. The chain combines TRBV6-1 with TRBJ2-7; 10 nucleotides match TRBD1. Germline CDR1 is MNHNS and CDR2 is SASEGT. The CDR3 covers 13 residues. CDR3 loop: CASSEAQRDRGEF. As DNA, the CDR3 is TGTGCCAGCAGTGAAGCGCAAAGGGACAGGGGAGAGTTC.

V is TRBV6-6 and J is TRBJ2-7; maybe TRBD1 (6 bases). CDR3 size: 13 residues. Trimming took off 2 bases at V and 5 bases at J, with 10 bases between the two ends. The germline gives CDR1 MNHNY, CDR2 SVGAGI (reference sequence). The CDR3 nucleotides are TGTGCCAGCAGTTACCCCGACAGGAACGAGCAGTACGTC. This gives the protein CASSYPDRNEQYV.